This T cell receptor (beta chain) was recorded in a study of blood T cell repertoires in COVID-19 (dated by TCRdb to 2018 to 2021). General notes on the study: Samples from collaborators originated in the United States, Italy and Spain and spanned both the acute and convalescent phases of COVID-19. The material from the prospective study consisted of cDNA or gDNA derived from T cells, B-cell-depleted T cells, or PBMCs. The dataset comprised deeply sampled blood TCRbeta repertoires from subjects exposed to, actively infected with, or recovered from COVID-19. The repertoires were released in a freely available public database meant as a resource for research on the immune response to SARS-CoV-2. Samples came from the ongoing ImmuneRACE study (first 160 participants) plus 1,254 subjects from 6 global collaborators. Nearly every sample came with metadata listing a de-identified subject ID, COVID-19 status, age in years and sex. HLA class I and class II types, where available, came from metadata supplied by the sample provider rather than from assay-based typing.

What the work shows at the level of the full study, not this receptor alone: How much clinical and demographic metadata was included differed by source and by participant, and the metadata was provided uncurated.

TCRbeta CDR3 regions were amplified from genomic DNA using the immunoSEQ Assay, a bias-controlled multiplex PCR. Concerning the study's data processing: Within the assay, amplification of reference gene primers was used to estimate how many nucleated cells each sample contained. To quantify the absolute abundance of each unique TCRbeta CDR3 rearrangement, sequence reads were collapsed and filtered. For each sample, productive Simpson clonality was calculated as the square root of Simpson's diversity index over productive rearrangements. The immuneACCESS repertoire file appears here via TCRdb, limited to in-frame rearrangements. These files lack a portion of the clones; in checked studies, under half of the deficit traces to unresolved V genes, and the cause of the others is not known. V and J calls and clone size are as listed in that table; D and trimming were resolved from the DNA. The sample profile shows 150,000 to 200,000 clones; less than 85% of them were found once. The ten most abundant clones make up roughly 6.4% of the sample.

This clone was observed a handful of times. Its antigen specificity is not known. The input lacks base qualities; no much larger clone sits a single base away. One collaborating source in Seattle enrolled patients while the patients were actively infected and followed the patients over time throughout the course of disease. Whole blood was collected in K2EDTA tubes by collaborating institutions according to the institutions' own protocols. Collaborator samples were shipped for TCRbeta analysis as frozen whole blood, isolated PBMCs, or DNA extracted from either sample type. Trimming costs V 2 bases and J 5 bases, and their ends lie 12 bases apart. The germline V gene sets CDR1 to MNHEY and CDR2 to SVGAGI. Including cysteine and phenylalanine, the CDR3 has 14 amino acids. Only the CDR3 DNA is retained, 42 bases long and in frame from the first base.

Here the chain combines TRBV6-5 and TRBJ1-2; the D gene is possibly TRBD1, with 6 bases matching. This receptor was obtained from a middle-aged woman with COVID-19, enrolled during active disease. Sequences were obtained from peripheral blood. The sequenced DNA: TGTGCCAGCAGTTACGGGGGACAACCATATGGCTACACCTTC. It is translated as CASSYGGQPYGYTF.